These 20 T cell receptor beta chains share one sample of origin, sequenced in a study of shared T cell receptors in the human thymus. Profiled with immunoSEQ multiplex PCR; TCRdb holds only in-frame clones, not every one. The sample includes 600,000 to 900,000 clones, roughly 85% of them seen just once. The same sample was also used in a study of human thymus T cells.

The sample comprised thymocytes. These TCRs come from a girl under three years old with a congenital heart defect.

The rearrangement uses TRBV6-1 and TRBJ1-5; no clear D gene. There are 15 residues in the CDR3. Germline V gene data show CDR1 as MNHNS and CDR2 as SASEGT. V was trimmed by 1 base and J by 2 bases, leaving 9 bases between them. This CDR3 is CASSEGEPGNQPQHF. The CDR3 nucleotides are TGTGCCAGCAGTGAAGGGGAGCCGGGCAATCAGCCCCAGCATTTT.

The chain joins TRBV6-1 to TRBJ1-2; D is uncertain. Germline V CDR1 and CDR2: MNHNS, SASEGT. Trimming stripped 5 bases from V and 4 bases from J, with 14 bases between. This CDR3 region has 14 residues. CDR3 sequence: CASSPLAGLYGYTF. The CDR3 DNA reads as TGTGCCAGCAGTCCTTTGGCGGGCCTCTATGGCTACACCTTC.

The rearrangement links TRBV2 to TRBJ1-2; 8 nucleotides agree with TRBD1. The CDR3 covers 14 residues. V was pared by 10 bases and J by 10 bases, with 17 bases of the junction left unmatched. The V gene's germline CDR1 is SNHLY and CDR2 FYNNEI. The CDR3 DNA follows: TGTGCCACCCCCCTCACCCGGGACAGGCAGGACTACACCTTC. Protein: CATPLTRDRQDYTF.

This clone was counted a few times. The chain links TRBV6-5 to TRBJ1-6, with no clear D. This CDR3 has 11 residues. CDR1 and CDR2 (germline): MNHEY, SVGAGI. The ends were cut back, 4 bases at V and 7 bases at J, with 2 bases in the middle. DNA of the CDR3: TGTGCCAGCAGTTCAAATTCACCCCTCCACTTT. Encoded protein: CASSSNSPLHF.

The chain couples TRBV6-5 to TRBJ1-2; 8 bases agree with TRBD1. Germline V lookup: CDR1 MNHEY, CDR2 SVGAGI. V lost 5 bases and J lost 4; bases outside the gene matches: 6. The length of the CDR3 is 14 residues. CDR3 loop: CASSTGQGGYGYTF. The CDR3 coding sequence is TGTGCCAGCAGTACCGGACAGGGCGGCTATGGCTACACCTTC.

The chain uses TRBV2 and TRBJ2-7, with D perhaps TRBD1 (6 bases). Germline CDR1 reads SNHLY; CDR2 reads FYNNEI. This CDR3 spans 17 amino acids. Trimming took off 2 bases at V and 7 bases at J, with 24 bases between the two ends. In DNA form, the CDR3 reads TGTGCCAGCAGTGAATCGAGGGACACCCCACATCACATGGAGCAGTACTTC. Translation: CASSESRDTPHHMEQYF.

This chain links TRBV6-6 with TRBJ2-1; D might be TRBD1 (6 bases). Trimming cost V 6 bases and J 0 bases, with 15 bases left between them. The CDR3 is 16 residues long. Germline CDR1 and CDR2: MNHNY and SVGAGI (reference sequence). The CDR3 bases are TGTGCCAGCAGATCGACAGGAACTAGCTCCTACAATGAGCAGTTCTTC. This codes for CASRSTGTSSYNEQFF.

V and J are TRBV6-5 and TRBJ2-1, with D perhaps TRBD1 (6 bases). Deletions cut 5 bases from V and 2 bases from J, with 10 bases between. CDR3 size: 14 residues. The germline V gene has CDR1 MNHEY and CDR2 SVGAGI. CDR3 sequence: CASSGRDTYNEQFF. The CDR3 DNA sequence: TGTGCCAGCAGTGGCCGGGACACCTACAATGAGCAGTTCTTC.

The CDR3 nucleotides read TGTGCCAGCAGTGACCAGGGAAACATAAACTATGGCTACACCTTC. It encodes CASSDQGNINYGYTF. This chain links TRBV6-1 with TRBJ1-2; possible D gene TRBD1, 5 bases. This CDR3 comprises 15 residues. CDR1 MNHNS and CDR2 SASEGT come from the germline V gene. V was trimmed by 3 bases and J by 2 bases, leaving 13 bases between them.

This sequence joins TRBV29-1 and TRBJ2-1; 9 bases agree with TRBD2. This CDR3 spans 14 amino acids. CDR1 SQVTM and CDR2 ANQGSEA come from the germline V gene. J was trimmed by 8 bases and V by 4 bases; bases with no gene match: 9. CDR3 DNA sequence: TGCAGCGTTGTGAGGTTAGCGGGGGCCGATGAGCAGTTCTTC. Translated: CSVVRLAGADEQFF.

This clone came up a few times. The rearrangement uses TRBV28 and TRBJ1-1, with TRBD1 identical over 7 bases. Germline V gives CDR1 MDHEN, CDR2 SYDVKM. V was pared by 4 bases and J by 4 bases, with 12 bases of the junction left unmatched. The CDR3 is made up of 16 amino acids. The CDR3 nucleotides are TGTGCCAGCAGTTCACCGGGACAGAGGATGGGCACTGAAGCTTTCTTT. Protein sequence: CASSSPGQRMGTEAFF. Looking up the rest from reference TRBV28 and TRBJ1-1 gives the full variable domain: DVKVTQSSRYLVKRTGEKVFLECVQDMDHENMFWYRQDPGLGLRLIYFSYDVKMKEKGDIPEGYSVSREKKERFSLILESASTNQTSMYLCASSSPGQRMGTEAFFGQGTRLTVV.

J is TRBJ1-3 and V is TRBV5-6, with 8 bases aligning to TRBD1. The V gene's germline CDR1 is SGHDT and CDR2 YYEEEE. V lost 0 bases, J lost 2 bases, and 7 bases stayed unmatched. This CDR3 is built from 17 residues. The CDR3 region is CASSLAVQGDPGNTIYF. Written as DNA, the CDR3 is TGTGCCAGCAGCTTGGCTGTACAGGGGGACCCTGGAAACACCATATATTTT.

CDR3 sequence (DNA): TGTGCCAGCTCACCAGGTCAGGGCGGTGGCTACACCTTC. Its translation: CASSPGQGGGYTF. The rearrangement joins TRBV18 to TRBJ1-2, with D possibly TRBD1 on 5 matching bases. Trimming pared 2 bases from V and 7 bases from J, leaving 11 bases between. Germline V gives CDR1 KGHSH, CDR2 LQKENI. The CDR3 runs 13 residues.

The chain employs TRBV5-6 and TRBJ2-1, with 7 bases aligning to TRBD2. The V segment lost 4 bases and the J segment 10 bases; nucleotides outside the gene matches: 5. Germline assignment: CDR1 SGHDT and CDR2 YYEEEE. The CDR3 length is 12 residues. CDR3 region: CASSLRREEQFF. In nucleotides, the CDR3 is TGTGCCAGCAGCCTCCGGCGGGAGGAGCAGTTCTTC.

The chain combines TRBV5-1 with TRBJ2-7; 9 nucleotides agree with TRBD1. After removal of 4 bases from V and 4 bases from J, the junction contained 6 bases not matched to a gene. CDR1 is SGHRS and CDR2 is YFSETQ in the germline V gene. The CDR3 loop spans 14 amino acids. CDR3 in amino acids: CASSGRDREYEQYF. DNA of the CDR3: TGCGCCAGCAGCGGACGGGACAGGGAATACGAGCAGTACTTC.

J is TRBJ2-1 and V is TRBV28; no clear D gene. Trimming took off 1 base at V and 6 bases at J, with 19 bases between the two ends. The CDR3 covers 17 residues. CDR1 MDHEN and CDR2 SYDVKM come from the germline V gene. The CDR3 is CASSLFTDSVELNEQFF. The CDR3 nucleotides read TGTGCCAGCAGTTTATTCACCGACTCCGTCGAACTCAATGAGCAGTTCTTC.

V is TRBV4-1 and J is TRBJ1-1, with D possibly being TRBD1 (6 bases). CDR1 MGHRA and CDR2 YSYEKL come from the germline V gene. This CDR3 has 17 residues. V was trimmed by 5 bases and J by 2 bases, leaving 21 bases between them. As DNA, the CDR3 is TGCGCCAGCAGCGAACAACCCCCTAACAGGGAAAACACTGAAGCTTTCTTT. This translates into CASSEQPPNRENTEAFF.

CDR3 bases: TGCGCCAGCAGCCAATCAGAGGGTCCCGAGACCCAGTACTTC. Translated, it gives CASSQSEGPETQYF. The rearrangement uses TRBV4-3 and TRBJ2-5, with D possibly being TRBD2 (5 bases). Trimming took 2 bases from V and 5 from J, leaving 12 bases between them. Germline loops: CDR1 LGHNA, CDR2 YSLEER. The CDR3 spans 14 residues.

The rearrangement links TRBV7-2 to TRBJ2-7; 9 positions agree with TRBD1. Germline lookup yields CDR1 SGHTA and CDR2 FQGNSA. Trimming removed 6 bases from V and 2 bases from J; junction bases left unmatched: 11. This CDR3 has 16 residues. The CDR3 is CASSHPGQGLPYEQYF. CDR3 DNA: TGTGCCAGCAGTCATCCGGGACAGGGACTCCCCTACGAGCAGTACTTC.

The chain employs TRBV5-4 and TRBJ1-4; D unclear. The germline V and J ends were trimmed by 4 bases and 2 bases, with 9 bases remaining between them. This CDR3 contains 14 residues. In germline, CDR1 is SGHNT, CDR2 YYREEE (reference sequence). The CDR3 DNA is TGTGCCAGCAGCGCGGGAGGGACTAATGAAAAACTGTTTTTT. This encodes CASSAGGTNEKLFF.